This section outlines one TCR beta chain sequence together with its context. The sample is drawn from a study of OX40 agonist ivuxolimab in advanced cancers. Generated by immunoSEQ multiplex PCR, the TCRdb table keeps only in-frame clones and is missing some. The data contain almost 50,000 clones, around 80% of them singletons. Germline V gene lookup returns CDR1 SNHLY and CDR2 FYNNEI. The CDR3 extends over 14 amino acids. V lost 8 bases and J 5 bases, leaving 16 bases between the germline ends. The clonotype originates from an adult with an advanced solid tumor such as melanoma, head and neck, liver or kidney cancer. The chain has TRBV2 and TRBJ1-3, with D possibly matching TRBD1 (6 bases). The specimen comprised CD4+ or CD8+ T cells sorted from blood, sampled in a trial of the OX40 agonist ivuxolimab. Here the CDR3 DNA reads TGTGCCAGCCTTATGGGGGACACCCGAAACACCATATATTTT. This codes for CASLMGDTRNTIYF.